These T cell receptor beta chains were read from a single sample in a study of glioma-infiltrating T cells after dendritic cell vaccination. The table came from immunoSEQ multiplex PCR; TCRdb's copy has only in-frame clones and leaves some out. The data hold some 78,000 clones, with about 85% observed a single time. Specimen: blood, collected after dendritic cell vaccination. These receptors all come from a human donor with glioblastoma. CDR3s include the opening cysteine and the closing phenylalanine or tryptophan. The order of the fields is D gene, V gene, J gene, clone size, CDR3 protein, CDR3 DNA. A D gene is named only where the DNA matches it firmly. Some rows have no size entry. The others give once, few or many, or a class for an expanded clone.

>TRBD2|TRBV28|TRBJ2-5|.
CASSLFSRRGGRIGETQYF
TGTGCCAGCAGTTTATTTTCCCGACGTGGCGGGAGGATTGGGGAGACCCAGTACTTC
>.|TRBV7-7|TRBJ2-2|.
CASSFSGVGELFF
TGTGCCAGCAGCTTTTCAGGGGTCGGGGAGCTGTTTTTT
>.|TRBV7-9|TRBJ2-1|.
CASSLEGTFYNEQFF
TGTGCCAGCAGCTTAGAGGGGACATTCTACAATGAGCAGTTCTTC
>.|TRBV7-9|TRBJ2-7|.
CASSFGGEQYF
TGTGCCAGCAGCTTCGGTGGCGAGCAGTACTTC
>.|TRBV4-3|TRBJ1-2|once
CASSQVETANYGYTF
TGCGCCAGCAGCCAAGTGGAGACAGCGAACTATGGCTACACCTTC
>TRBD2|TRBV6-4|TRBJ2-3|.
CASSEEAGGLPDTQYF
TGTGCCAGCAGTGAGGAAGCGGGGGGGCTCCCAGATACGCAGTATTTT
>.|TRBV28|TRBJ1-4|once
CASSQTSTNEKLFF
TGTGCCAGCTCGCAGACATCAACTAATGAAAAACTGTTTTTT
>.|TRBV27|TRBJ2-2|once
CASSHGAGWGGNTGELFF
TGTGCCAGCAGCCACGGTGCTGGTTGGGGCGGGAACACCGGGGAGCTGTTTTTT
>.|TRBV28|TRBJ2-7|.
CASSLAGDSSYEQYF
TGTGCCAGCAGTTTGGCCGGGGACTCCAGCTACGAGCAGTACTTC
>TRBD1|TRBV7-6|TRBJ1-1|few
CASSLEDRGPPEAFF
TGTGCCAGCAGCTTAGAGGACAGGGGGCCCCCTGAAGCTTTCTTT
>.|TRBV5-1|TRBJ2-7|.
CASSLADGAYEQYF
TGCGCCAGCAGCTTGGCCGACGGAGCCTACGAGCAGTACTTC
>TRBD1|TRBV28|TRBJ1-4|.
CASSSGTGGYREKLFF
TGTGCCAGCAGTTCCGGGACAGGGGGATATCGTGAAAAACTGTTTTTT
>TRBD1|TRBV7-9|TRBJ1-1|once
CASSPRQGNTEAFF
TGTGCCAGCAGCCCACGACAGGGGAACACTGAAGCTTTCTTT
>.|TRBV11-1|TRBJ1-2|once
CASSWRGDYGYTF
TGTGCCAGCAGCTGGCGGGGAGACTATGGCTACACCTTC
>.|TRBV18|TRBJ1-1|.
CASSPLRGQRNTEAFF
TGTGCCAGCTCACCACTGAGAGGACAGAGGAACACTGAAGCTTTCTTT
>TRBD2|TRBV7-3|TRBJ2-3|.
CASSLPGGGTDTQYF
TGTGCCAGCAGCTTACCGGGAGGAGGTACAGATACGCAGTATTTT
>.|TRBV27|TRBJ2-7|.
CASSFSSASSYEQYF
TGTGCCAGCAGTTTCTCATCTGCTAGCTCCTACGAGCAGTACTTC
>.|TRBV14|TRBJ2-7|.
CASSQVGRSLVTEQYF
TGTGCCAGCAGCCAAGTTGGTCGTTCACTAGTCACCGAGCAGTACTTC
>TRBD2|TRBV4-3|TRBJ2-1|.
CASSQDPGGSYNEQFF
TGCGCCAGCAGCCAAGATCCGGGAGGCTCCTACAATGAGCAGTTCTTC
>TRBD1|TRBV9|TRBJ1-2|.
CASSPRTGEEYGYTF
TGTGCCAGCAGCCCCCGGACAGGGGAGGAGTATGGCTACACCTTC